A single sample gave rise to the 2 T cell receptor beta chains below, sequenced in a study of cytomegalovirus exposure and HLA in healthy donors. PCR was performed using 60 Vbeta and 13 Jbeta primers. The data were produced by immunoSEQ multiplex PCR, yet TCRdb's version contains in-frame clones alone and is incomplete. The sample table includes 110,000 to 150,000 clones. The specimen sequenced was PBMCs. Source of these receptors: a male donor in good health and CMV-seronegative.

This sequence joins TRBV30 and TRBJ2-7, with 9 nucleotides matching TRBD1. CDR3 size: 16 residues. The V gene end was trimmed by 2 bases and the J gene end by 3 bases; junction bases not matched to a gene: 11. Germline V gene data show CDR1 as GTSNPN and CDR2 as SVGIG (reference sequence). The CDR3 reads CAWSIFFGDRVYEQYF. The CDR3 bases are TGTGCCTGGAGTATCTTTTTTGGGGACAGGGTCTACGAGCAGTACTTC.

The CDR3 region has the DNA TGTGCCAGCAGCCAGGGTGGGGGGGGAGGATCAGATACGCAGTATTTT. The encoded protein is CASSQGGGGGSDTQYF. This rearrangement joins TRBV7-2 to TRBJ2-3, with TRBD2 identical over 7 bases. The ends lost 5 bases at V and 4 bases at J; junction bases unmatched: 12. Germline values: CDR1 SGHTA, CDR2 FQGNSA. The CDR3 has 16 amino acids.